Listed below are T cell receptor beta chains from one sample, sequenced in a study of tumor-infiltrating lymphocytes in primary liver carcinoma. TCRdb re-called the multiplex PCR reads through MiXCR, storing one row per CDR3 protein. The sample carries approximately 73,000 distinct CDR3 sequences, more than 60% recorded once. The sequencing input was liver tumor tissue from sampling region 4. The receptors derive from a man aged 35 to 55 with primary liver carcinoma and hepatitis B virus infection. Each CDR3 is given with its conserved first and last residue. Each record gives: V gene, CDR3 protein.

v_gene: TRBV6-5
CDR3aa: CASRTGTTNSYEQFF

v_gene: TRBV10-3
CDR3aa: CAIRNGASRYEQYF

v_gene: TRBV11-2
CDR3aa: CASISRPGGRIYEQLF

v_gene: TRBV12-3/TRBV12-4
CDR3aa: CASRETGARTGELFF

v_gene: TRBV6-1
CDR3aa: CAGSNPTGKAAVGSDEQFF

v_gene: TRBV11-2
CDR3aa: CTSSSTYGGEQTQYF

v_gene: TRBV4-2
CDR3aa: CASSQDRTGGYGYIF

v_gene: TRBV5-4
CDR3aa: CASSWVNHGANVLTF

v_gene: TRBV28
CDR3aa: CASSLEAGETDTQYF

v_gene: TRBV6-5
CDR3aa: CASSYDAGGGDTQYF

v_gene: TRBV4-2
CDR3aa: CDSSQAGPDDEQLF

v_gene: TRBV30
CDR3aa: CAWFRDQENSPLHF

v_gene: TRBV2
CDR3aa: CASRPQGWETQYF

v_gene: TRBV11-1
CDR3aa: CVSSRLPGGAYNEQFF

v_gene: TRBV10-2
CDR3aa: CASSGTSGAGTQYF

v_gene: TRBV28
CDR3aa: CASSKGDGGIAKNIQYF

v_gene: TRBV10-1
CDR3aa: CASSESVASGARGDMQYF

v_gene: TRBV5-6
CDR3aa: CASSLGQEGGSNQPQHF

v_gene: TRBV20-1
CDR3aa: CSARSDGSYEQYF

v_gene: TRBV5-4
CDR3aa: CATSLAGLAGANEQSF

v_gene: TRBV20-1
CDR3aa: CSASSSGASTDTQYF

v_gene: TRBV4-2
CDR3aa: CASSQDIAGGPDTQYF

v_gene: TRBV10-3
CDR3aa: CTINERAGTTDTQYF

v_gene: TRBV5-1
CDR3aa: CASSWGGSWNEQFF

v_gene: TRBV5-4
CDR3aa: CASSHSGLAYEQYF

v_gene: TRBV11-2
CDR3aa: CASSLRPGDGETQYF

v_gene: TRBV5-8
CDR3aa: CASSLKEISLNQPQHF

v_gene: TRBV28
CDR3aa: CASSHHEQYF

v_gene: TRBV28
CDR3aa: CAVLASDADTEAFF

v_gene: TRBV30
CDR3aa: CAWSRGQENSPLHF

v_gene: TRBV28
CDR3aa: CAGLYEQYF

v_gene: TRBV28
CDR3aa: CASRTVGRYGYTF

v_gene: TRBV6-2/TRBV6-3
CDR3aa: CASSSLAWKYDEQFF

v_gene: TRBV13
CDR3aa: CASSLLKTGAVFGYTF

v_gene: TRBV6-4
CDR3aa: CAGGEGDTGELFF

v_gene: TRBV2
CDR3aa: CASTMDGTNYGYTF

v_gene: TRBV29-1
CDR3aa: CSAVRGSSYEQYF

v_gene: TRBV4-1
CDR3aa: CANSQDGGRGPKPLHF

v_gene: TRBV6-1
CDR3aa: CASSEARVDTQYF

v_gene: TRBV12-3/TRBV12-4
CDR3aa: CACSPANQGKAGYTF

v_gene: TRBV28
CDR3aa: CASSYGTGGGQPQHF

v_gene: TRBV29-1
CDR3aa: CSVEEWTQGPSNYGYTF

v_gene: TRBV11-2
CDR3aa: CANSLDIGLAMGEQVF

v_gene: TRBV5-4
CDR3aa: CASSLDGRGQYNEQFF

v_gene: TRBV10-3
CDR3aa: CVISGGEETKNIQYF

v_gene: TRBV12-3/TRBV12-4
CDR3aa: CASNLREAYGQYF

v_gene: TRBV28
CDR3aa: CASSLRQETQYF

v_gene: TRBV7-8
CDR3aa: CASSLARAQETQYF

v_gene: TRBV5-4
CDR3aa: CASSSRGAETQYF

v_gene: TRBV7-8
CDR3aa: CASSLAAASGGYTF

v_gene: TRBV24-1
CDR3aa: CATSDSGGDSYNEQFF

v_gene: TRBV11-2
CDR3aa: CASSLVALAGAGKLFF

v_gene: TRBV12-3/TRBV12-4
CDR3aa: CASSRTTEETQYF

v_gene: TRBV6-5
CDR3aa: CDSSPTNGKFYNSPLHF